This T cell receptor beta chain was documented in a study of read filtering for tumor transcriptome and immune sequencing. Study summary: The cohort had 17 to 20 men and under 15 women aged about 47 to 90, mean around 63 years. The study's findings and limits: Without single-read clonotypes, shared clonotype proportions correlated more between IR-seq and RNA-seq.

For this clonotype: What it binds is not known. A far larger clone is one nucleotide away, so this likely arose from a read error.

Molecular barcoded adaptors covering alpha/delta and beta/gamma chains were used on about 0.4 ug RNA. TCRdb itself ran the reads through MiXCR, one entry per CDR3 protein. The sample holds some 120,000 distinct CDR3 sequences, 13% seen once. The length of the CDR3 is 14 residues. Germline V lookup: CDR1 ENHRY, CDR2 SYGVKD. The specimen was a population of CD138-negative cells sorted from bone marrow. The genes are TRBV10-3 and TRBJ2-3; TRBD1 agrees at 7 bases. The DNA matches TRBJ1-5 better at its end, which makes the J call doubtful. This sequence was found in a donor aged 40 or over with multiple myeloma. The CDR3 sequence: CASGEGQNTDTQHF. The CDR3 bases are TGCGCCAGCGGAGAGGGACAGAACACAGATACGCAGCATTTT.